This is a list of T cell receptor beta chains from one sample in a study of early T cells in non-severe SARS-CoV-2 infection. One entry per CDR3 protein results from TCRdb running MiXCR on the 5' RACE reads. Of over 30,000 distinct CDR3 sequences listed, approximately 5.1% were seen once; the top ten hold roughly 6.3%. The sequences come from whole blood, collected at baseline. The origin of the receptors is an adult who was a healthcare worker with PCR-confirmed SARS-CoV-2 infection or an uninfected control (not recorded which). The CDR3 runs from the conserved cysteine through the conserved F or W. The order of the fields is CDR3 DNA, CDR3 protein, J gene, D gene, V gene, clone size. D genes are given only for firm matches. Clone size is given for some rows only: seen once, a few or many times, or a class if the clone is expanded.

CDR3 DNA: TGCGCCAGCAGCTTCTCCAGCACAGATACGCAGTATTTT
CDR3 protein: CASSFSSTDTQYF
J gene: TRBJ2-3
D gene: NA
V gene: TRBV5-1
clone size: many

CDR3 DNA: TGTGCCATCAGGGACATCCTCTATAGGGGCACAGATACGCAGTATTTT
CDR3 protein: CAIRDILYRGTDTQYF
J gene: TRBJ2-3
D gene: NA
V gene: TRBV10-3
clone size: NA

CDR3 DNA: TGTGCCAGCAGCTTACCGTCAGCTAGGACCTACGAGCAGTACTTC
CDR3 protein: CASSLPSARTYEQYF
J gene: TRBJ2-7
D gene: NA
V gene: TRBV11-2
clone size: many

CDR3 DNA: TGTGCCAGCAGCTTATTATCTCGGGGGGATGAGCAGTTCTTC
CDR3 protein: CASSLLSRGDEQFF
J gene: TRBJ2-1
D gene: TRBD2
V gene: TRBV11-2
clone size: NA

CDR3 DNA: TGTGCCATCAGTGATATACAGAACACTGAAGCTTTCTTT
CDR3 protein: CAISDIQNTEAFF
J gene: TRBJ1-1
D gene: NA
V gene: TRBV10-3
clone size: NA

CDR3 DNA: TGCAGTGCTAGGCCCGGGACAGGGCACACTGAAGCTTTCTTT
CDR3 protein: CSARPGTGHTEAFF
J gene: TRBJ1-1
D gene: TRBD1
V gene: TRBV20-1
clone size: many

CDR3 DNA: TGTGCCAGCAGCTTATTAACAGGGGGTCAACGAGGGGAAAAACTGTTTTTT
CDR3 protein: CASSLLTGGQRGEKLFF
J gene: TRBJ1-4
D gene: TRBD1
V gene: TRBV11-2
clone size: many

CDR3 DNA: TGCAGCGTGCCCGGACAGGCCAGCGGGAACATTCAGTACTTC
CDR3 protein: CSVPGQASGNIQYF
J gene: TRBJ2-4
D gene: NA
V gene: TRBV29-1
clone size: many

CDR3 DNA: TGTGCCAGCAGCCAAGGCAGGGCCTATGGCTACACCTTC
CDR3 protein: CASSQGRAYGYTF
J gene: TRBJ1-2
D gene: NA
V gene: TRBV14
clone size: few

CDR3 DNA: TGCAGTGCTCAGTCCGGGACAGGGAATGGCTACACCTTC
CDR3 protein: CSAQSGTGNGYTF
J gene: TRBJ1-2
D gene: TRBD1
V gene: TRBV20-1
clone size: many

CDR3 DNA: TGTGCCACCTGGACAGGGTGGAACACTGAAGCTTTCTTT
CDR3 protein: CATWTGWNTEAFF
J gene: TRBJ1-1
D gene: TRBD1
V gene: TRBV19
clone size: many

CDR3 DNA: TGTGCCAGCAGTTTATTCAATTCGCAGGATCAAGAGACCCAGTACTTC
CDR3 protein: CASSLFNSQDQETQYF
J gene: TRBJ2-5
D gene: NA
V gene: TRBV28
clone size: many

CDR3 DNA: TGTGCCAGCACCCTATCCGGCGGGGAGCTGTTTTTT
CDR3 protein: CASTLSGGELFF
J gene: TRBJ2-2
D gene: NA
V gene: TRBV12-3/TRBV12-4
clone size: many

CDR3 DNA: TGTGCCAGCAGTTATGGGGCGGGAGCGAACACCGGGGAGCTGTTTTTT
CDR3 protein: CASSYGAGANTGELFF
J gene: TRBJ2-2
D gene: TRBD2
V gene: TRBV6-5
clone size: many

CDR3 DNA: TGTGCCAGCAGTATACTAGCGGGAGGGGTGGATACGCAGTATTTT
CDR3 protein: CASSILAGGVDTQYF
J gene: TRBJ2-3
D gene: TRBD2
V gene: TRBV6-2/TRBV6-3
clone size: few

CDR3 DNA: TGCGCCAGCAGTTTTATGGGGGAACCCTACGAGCAGTACTTC
CDR3 protein: CASSFMGEPYEQYF
J gene: TRBJ2-7
D gene: NA
V gene: TRBV5-1
clone size: many

CDR3 DNA: TGTGCCAGCAGCTTAGACCGGCTAGCGAATGAGCAGTTCTTC
CDR3 protein: CASSLDRLANEQFF
J gene: TRBJ2-1
D gene: NA
V gene: TRBV11-2
clone size: few